The 21 T cell receptor beta chains below were found in one sample sequenced in a study of post-analysis software for immune sequencing data (dated by TCRdb to the mid-2010s). What the authors observed across the whole study: Patients showed significantly higher frequencies than controls for about 5 TRBV segments, among them TRBV5-6, TRBV5-1 and TRBV20-1.

These TCRs' antigens remain unknown. The library was made by PCR. Sequencing took place on an Illumina HiSeq 2500. To reduce PCR and sequencing biases, unique molecular identifiers were incorporated into the TCR beta cDNA libraries. The public sequencing data were trimmed at Q25 with fastp and processed into clonotypes with MiXCR by TCRdb, which kept only in-frame beta chains. Rows matching on CDR3 protein sequence are summarized as one entry with the most common DNA and genes. Within this sample are about 770,000 distinct CDR3 sequences, with 35% to 55% of them counted one time only. The ten largest clones capture roughly 5% of the sample. Sequencing used blood. The receptors derive from a girl between 10 and 17 years old with multiple sclerosis.

This clonotype showed up just a few times. Germline and junction disagree at one end, which may indicate a read error. The V call is TRBV7-6, the J call TRBJ2-6, with D tentatively TRBD2 (5 bases). This CDR3 spans 18 amino acids. Germline CDR1 reads SGHVS; CDR2 reads FNYEAQ. The CDR3 region is CASSRQIPRGTGANVLTF. CDR3 bases: TGTGCCAGCAGCCGCCAGATACCCCGGGGAACTGGAGCCAACGTCCTGACTTTC.

The chain employs TRBV12-3 or TRBV12-4 and TRBJ1-5; 9 nucleotides agree with TRBD1. V shed 6 bases, J shed 1 base, and the junction held 1 base outside the gene matches. This CDR3 region has 14 residues. The chain's CDR3 is CASRDRGSNQPQHF. CDR3 sequence (DNA): TGTGCCAGCAGGGACAGGGGCAGCAATCAGCCCCAGCATTTT.

The chain employs TRBV5-1 and TRBJ1-1, with D possibly being TRBD1 (6 bases). Trimming removed 2 bases from V and 5 bases from J, with 16 bases in between. The CDR3 spans 15 residues. CDR1 and CDR2 from the germline V gene are SGHRS and YFSETQ. CDR3 protein: CASSLKSGDRTEAFF. CDR3 nucleotides: TGCGCCAGCAGCTTAAAGTCAGGGGATAGGACTGAAGCTTTCTTT.

With respect to this clonotype: The junction departs from the called germline gene at one end, perhaps through a read error. The chain is built from TRBV6-5 and TRBJ2-7; D remains ambiguous. The CDR3 spans 15 residues. Germline V gene data show CDR1 as MNHEY and CDR2 as SVGAGI. This CDR3 is CASSYDGSHSYEQYF. CDR3 nucleotides: TGTGCCAGCAGTTACGACGGATCCCACTCCTACGAACAGTACTTC.

This chain links TRBV29-1 with TRBJ2-1, with D tentatively TRBD2 (5 bases). This CDR3 is 16 amino acids long. In germline, CDR1 is SQVTM, CDR2 ANQGSEA. V was clipped by 2 bases and J by 7 bases, with 21 bases between them. The CDR3, as DNA: TGCAGCGTTGAACTGTACTCGGCGGAGCGAGGGAATGAGCAGTTCTTC. This gives the protein CSVELYSAERGNEQFF.

This clonotype turned up a few times. The chain employs TRBV4-2 and TRBJ2-5, with a weak D call TRBD1 (5 bases). The length of the CDR3 is 14 residues. CDR1 and CDR2 from the germline V gene are LGHNA and YNFKEQ. V lost 0 bases, J lost 7 bases, and 12 bases lay in between. The CDR3 DNA follows: TGTGCCAGCAGCCAAGAAGGCGGCCAGGGGACCCAGTACTTC. This sequence encodes CASSQEGGQGTQYF.

This chain joins TRBV19 and TRBJ2-1, with D unresolved. The CDR3 length is 16 residues. Germline V gives CDR1 LNHDA, CDR2 SQIVND (reference sequence). V was clipped by 2 bases and J by 8 bases, with 19 bases between them. CDR3 coding DNA: TGTGCCAGTAGTATACCCCCGAGTGGGGATTTGGATGAGCAGTTCTTC. Protein: CASSIPPSGDLDEQFF.

The chain is built from TRBV6-2 or TRBV6-3 and TRBJ2-1, with TRBD2 matching 13 bases. Germline CDR1 and CDR2: MNHEY and SVGEGT. CDR3 length: 16 residues. Germline trimming cut 6 bases from V and 10 bases from J; bases unmatched to any gene: 12. In DNA form, the CDR3 reads TGTGCCAGCAGCCATCCGGGACTAGCGGGAAAACGAGAGCAGTTCTTC. Protein sequence: CASSHPGLAGKREQFF.

The V and J genes are TRBV20-1 and TRBJ2-5; the match to TRBD2 covers 10 bases. From germline, CDR1 is DFQATT and CDR2 SNEGSKA (reference sequence). With 6 bases clipped from V and 2 bases from J, the junction kept 6 bases outside the gene matches. The CDR3 is 14 amino acids. The CDR3 is CSAELAGRQETQYF. DNA of the CDR3: TGCAGTGCGGAACTAGCGGGACGTCAAGAGACCCAGTACTTC.

To note about this clonotype: Just one base apart from a much larger clone, this may be a read error. V gene TRBV29-1 combines with J gene TRBJ2-7; D ambiguous. TRBJ2-5 matches the DNA end more closely, so the J call is doubtful. The CDR3 extends over 12 amino acids. The germline gives CDR1 SQVTM, CDR2 ANQGSEA. The CDR3 nucleotides read TGCAGCGGTGAAGACCCCCCCGAGACCCAGTACTTC. Translating it yields CSGEDPPETQYF.

This clonotype was observed a few times. CDR3 in DNA: TGTGCCATAGGGGGAAACAATGAGCAGTTCTTC. Translation: CAIGGNNEQFF. The chain couples TRBV10-3 to TRBJ2-1, with D maybe TRBD1 (6 bases). From germline, CDR1 is ENHRY and CDR2 SYGVKD. CDR3 length: 11 amino acids. V lost 9 bases to trimming and J lost 5 bases, with 8 bases between them.

Comment on this clonotype: Germline is not matched at one junction end, which may reflect a read error. The chain's CDR3 is CASSAGGGNTKAFF. CDR3 coding DNA: TGCGCCAGCAGCGCAGGGGGTGGGAACACTAAAGCTTTCTTT. This chain connects TRBV5-1 to TRBJ1-1, with 7 bases aligning to TRBD1. This CDR3 spans 14 amino acids. The germline V gene encodes CDR1 SGHRS and CDR2 YFSETQ.

This clonotype occurred many times. A junction boundary mismatches the germline segment, possibly from a read error. The chain recombines TRBV7-6 with TRBJ2-7; D tentatively fits TRBD1 or TRBD2 (5 bases each). The germline V gene encodes CDR1 SGHVS and CDR2 FNYEAQ. This CDR3 has 15 amino acids. CDR3 coding DNA: TGTGCCAGCAGCTTAGGGGACGCTCCTACCTACGGGCAGTACTTC. It encodes CASSLGDAPTYGQYF.

The rearrangement joins TRBV28 to TRBJ2-1; 8 bases are a match to TRBD1. The CDR3 loop spans 13 amino acids. The V gene's germline CDR1 is MDHEN and CDR2 SYDVKM. V was clipped by 4 bases and J by 9 bases; unmatched bases: 5. In DNA form, the CDR3 reads TGTGCCAGCAGTTCTCGCACAGGGGGTGAGCAGTTCTTC. This codes for CASSSRTGGEQFF.

V usage is TRBV28 and J usage is TRBJ2-4; 7 bases fit TRBD2. The V and J ends lost 6 bases and 3 bases, in that order; junction bases with no gene match: 8. This CDR3 has 15 residues. CDR1 is MDHEN, CDR2 SYDVKM, per germline. Here the CDR3 DNA reads TGTGCCAGCAGACCCTCCGGGGGGTTCAAAAACATTCAGTACTTC. Translated, it gives CASRPSGGFKNIQYF.

This chain uses TRBV6-6 with TRBJ1-2; TRBD1 agrees at 7 bases. Germline CDR1 and CDR2: MNHNY and SVGAGI (reference sequence). This CDR3 spans 15 amino acids. V lost 6 bases to trimming and J lost 0 bases; unmatched junction nucleotides: 7. CDR3 amino acids: CASRFTGVTNYGYTF. CDR3 DNA: TGTGCCAGCAGATTCACAGGGGTAACTAACTATGGCTACACCTTC.

The chain joins TRBV2 to TRBJ2-5; D perhaps matches TRBD1 (5 bases). The germline V gene encodes CDR1 SNHLY and CDR2 FYNNEI. This CDR3 is 13 amino acids long. V lost 3 bases and J 2 bases, leaving 7 bases between the germline ends. CDR3 sequence: CASSEDTQETQYF. CDR3 coding DNA: TGTGCCAGCAGTGAGGACACGCAAGAGACCCAGTACTTC.

This clonotype was seen at least ten times. Relative to the germline gene, one junction end is altered; a read error may explain this. The rearrangement links TRBV5-1 to TRBJ2-6; 7 nucleotides match TRBD1. Germline V lookup: CDR1 SGHRS, CDR2 YFSETQ. The CDR3 runs 15 residues. The CDR3 reads CASSLGGAGANVLTF. Written as DNA, the CDR3 is TGTGCCAGCAGCTTAGGGGGCGCTGGGGCCAACGTCCTGACTTTC.

The J gene is TRBJ2-2, the V gene TRBV30; D might be TRBD1 (6 bases). Trimming stripped 3 bases from V and 0 bases from J, with 17 bases between. The CDR3 is 17 amino acids. From germline, CDR1 is GTSNPN and CDR2 SVGIG (reference sequence). The CDR3: CAWRVPRDTPNTGELFF. The CDR3 DNA follows: TGTGCCTGGAGGGTCCCCCGGGACACACCGAACACCGGGGAGCTGTTTTTT.

The chain carries TRBV5-1 and TRBJ2-1; 8 positions agree with TRBD2. The CDR3 is made up of 21 amino acids. Germline V gene lookup returns CDR1 SGHRS and CDR2 YFSETQ. Germline trimming cut 0 bases from V and 0 bases from J; bases unmatched to any gene: 17. CDR3 region: CASSLGRRASGYPSSYNEQFF. The DNA of the CDR3 is TGCGCCAGCAGCTTGGGACGGCGGGCTAGCGGGTACCCCAGCTCCTACAATGAGCAGTTCTTC.

This clonotype was found a few times. The V call is TRBV5-1, the J call TRBJ1-6; D gene uncertain. The CDR3 has 16 residues. V was clipped by 0 bases and J by 10 bases, with 17 bases between them. Germline CDR1 and CDR2: SGHRS and YFSETQ. DNA of the CDR3: TGCGCCAGCAGCTTGGGGCTCCGGGAACTAGAATCACCCCTCCACTTT. Its translation is CASSLGLRELESPLHF.